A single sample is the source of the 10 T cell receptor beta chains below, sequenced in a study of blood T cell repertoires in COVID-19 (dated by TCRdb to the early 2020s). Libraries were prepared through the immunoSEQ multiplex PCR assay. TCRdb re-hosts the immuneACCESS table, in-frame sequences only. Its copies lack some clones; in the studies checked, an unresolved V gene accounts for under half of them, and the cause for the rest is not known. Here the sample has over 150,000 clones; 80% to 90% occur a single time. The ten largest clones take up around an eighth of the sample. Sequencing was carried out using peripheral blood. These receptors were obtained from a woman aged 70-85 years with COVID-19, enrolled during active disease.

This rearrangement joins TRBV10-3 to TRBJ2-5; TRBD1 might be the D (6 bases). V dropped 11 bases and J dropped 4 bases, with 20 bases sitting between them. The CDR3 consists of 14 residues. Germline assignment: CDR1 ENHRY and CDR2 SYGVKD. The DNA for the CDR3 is TGTGCCGGCGGCGCAGGGGTGCTCGGAGAGACCCAGTACTTC. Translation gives CAGGAGVLGETQYF.

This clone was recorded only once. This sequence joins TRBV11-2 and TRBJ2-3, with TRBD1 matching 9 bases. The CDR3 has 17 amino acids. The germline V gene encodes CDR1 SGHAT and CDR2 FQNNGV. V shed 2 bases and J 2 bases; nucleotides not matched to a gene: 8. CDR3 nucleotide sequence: TGTGCCAGCAGCTTAAACCTGGGACAGGGCCACACAGATACGCAGTATTTT. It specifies CASSLNLGQGHTDTQYF.

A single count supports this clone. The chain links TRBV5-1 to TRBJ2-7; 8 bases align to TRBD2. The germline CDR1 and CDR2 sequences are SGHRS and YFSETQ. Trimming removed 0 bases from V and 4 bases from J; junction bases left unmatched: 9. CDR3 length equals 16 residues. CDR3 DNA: TGCGCCAGCAGCTTGGCCGGCGGGAGGCTTACTTACGAGCAGTACTTC. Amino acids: CASSLAGGRLTYEQYF.

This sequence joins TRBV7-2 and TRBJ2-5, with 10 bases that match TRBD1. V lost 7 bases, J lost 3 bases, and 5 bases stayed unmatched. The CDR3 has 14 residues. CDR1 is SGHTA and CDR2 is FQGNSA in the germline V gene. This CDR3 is CASTLGQGKETQYF. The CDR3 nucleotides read TGTGCCAGCACCTTGGGACAGGGGAAAGAGACCCAGTACTTC.

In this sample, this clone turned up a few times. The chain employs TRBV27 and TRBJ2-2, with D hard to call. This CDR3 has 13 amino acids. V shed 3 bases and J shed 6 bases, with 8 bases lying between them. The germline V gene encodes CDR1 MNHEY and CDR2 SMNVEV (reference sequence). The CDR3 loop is CASSFLSAGELFF. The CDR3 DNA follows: TGTGCCAGCAGTTTTCTGTCAGCCGGGGAGCTGTTTTTT.

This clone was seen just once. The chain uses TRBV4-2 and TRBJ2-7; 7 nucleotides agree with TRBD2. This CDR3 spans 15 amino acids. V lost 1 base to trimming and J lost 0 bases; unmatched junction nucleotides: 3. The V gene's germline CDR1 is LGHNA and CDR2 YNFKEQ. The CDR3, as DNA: TGTGCCAGCAGCCAAGCCGGGAGGTTCTCCTACGAGCAGTACTTC. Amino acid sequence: CASSQAGRFSYEQYF.

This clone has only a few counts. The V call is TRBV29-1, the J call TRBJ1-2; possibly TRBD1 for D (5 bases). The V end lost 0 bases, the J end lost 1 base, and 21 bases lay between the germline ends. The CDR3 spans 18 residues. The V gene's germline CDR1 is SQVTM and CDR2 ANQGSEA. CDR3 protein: CSVEERLGQNLNNYGYTF. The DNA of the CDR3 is TGCAGCGTTGAAGAGAGACTGGGGCAAAACTTGAATAACTATGGCTACACCTTC.

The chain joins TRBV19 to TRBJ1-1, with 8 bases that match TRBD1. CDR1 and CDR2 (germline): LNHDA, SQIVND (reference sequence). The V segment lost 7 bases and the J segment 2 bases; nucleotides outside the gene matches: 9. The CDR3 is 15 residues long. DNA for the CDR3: TGTGCCAGTAACTACAGGGGGGGATTAAACACTGAAGCTTTCTTT. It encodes CASNYRGGLNTEAFF. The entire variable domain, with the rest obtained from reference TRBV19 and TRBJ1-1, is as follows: DGGITQSPKYLFRKEGQNVTLSCEQNLNHDAMYWYRQDPGQGLRLIYYSQIVNDFQKGDIAEGYSVSREKKESFPLTVTSAQKNPTAFYLCASNYRGGLNTEAFFGQGTRLTVV.

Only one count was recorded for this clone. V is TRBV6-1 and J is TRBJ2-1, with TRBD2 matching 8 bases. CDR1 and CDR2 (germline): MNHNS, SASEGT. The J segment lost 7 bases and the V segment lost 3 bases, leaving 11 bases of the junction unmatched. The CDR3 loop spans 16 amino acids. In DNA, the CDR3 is TGTGCCAGCAGTGACCCCGCTCGGGAGGGCCTGAATGAGCAGTTCTTC. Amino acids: CASSDPAREGLNEQFF.

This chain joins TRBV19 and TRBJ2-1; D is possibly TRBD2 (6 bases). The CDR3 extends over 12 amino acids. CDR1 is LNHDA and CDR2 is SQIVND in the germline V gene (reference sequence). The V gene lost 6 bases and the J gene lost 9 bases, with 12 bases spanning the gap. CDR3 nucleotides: TGTGCCAGTAGCCTACTAGCAGGTGAGCAGTTCTTC. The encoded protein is CASSLLAGEQFF.